What follows are 3 T cell receptor beta chains derived from one specimen sequenced in a study of blood T cell repertoires in COVID-19 (dated by TCRdb to 2020 to 2021). The receptor library was made with the immunoSEQ multiplex PCR assay. TCRdb re-hosts the immuneACCESS table, in-frame sequences only. Its copies lack some clones; in the studies checked, an unresolved V gene accounts for under half of them, and the cause for the rest is not known. The sample has a few hundred thousand clones on record, about nine tenths of them singletons. In total, the top ten clones hold just under 6.5% of the sample. Sequenced sample: peripheral blood. These receptors originate from a woman in her forties or fifties with COVID-19, enrolled during active disease.

This clone was observed a few times. This chain joins TRBV20-1 and TRBJ1-1; no clear D gene. The CDR3 length is 11 residues. The germline V and J ends were trimmed by 6 bases and 2 bases, with 7 bases remaining between them. CDR1 and CDR2 from the germline V gene are DFQATT and SNEGSKA (reference sequence). The chain's CDR3 is CSALFNTEAFF. CDR3 DNA: TGCAGTGCGCTATTTAACACTGAAGCTTTCTTT.

To note about this clone: The same CDR3 also results from other DNA sequences found in this sample. The chain is built from TRBV18 and TRBJ1-2, with D possibly matching TRBD1 (5 bases). CDR3 size: 13 residues. V gave up 3 bases and J gave up 1 base, with 6 bases separating them. CDR1 is KGHSH, CDR2 LQKENI, per germline. The CDR3 loop reads CASSPDSNYGYTF. The CDR3 region has the DNA TGTGCCAGCTCACCTGACAGTAACTATGGCTACACCTTC.

V usage is TRBV30 and J usage is TRBJ1-6; TRBD1 agrees at 7 bases. Germline V gene lookup returns CDR1 GTSNPN and CDR2 SVGIG (reference sequence). V lost 2 bases, J lost 7 bases, and 5 bases stayed unmatched. The CDR3 is 14 amino acids. CDR3 protein: CAWSPRGRNSPLHF. Written as DNA, the CDR3 is TGTGCCTGGAGTCCTAGGGGGCGGAATTCACCCCTCCACTTT.